These 32 T cell receptor beta chains share one sample of origin, sequenced in a study of blood T cell repertoires in COVID-19. TCRdb's table, derived via immunoSEQ multiplex PCR, lists solely in-frame clones and lacks some. The sample consists of under 450,000 clones, approximately 89% of them appearing once. Source material: PBMCs or T cells enriched from blood (not recorded which). These receptors were collected from a middle-aged woman who had been exposed to COVID-19.

J is TRBJ1-1 and V is TRBV9; D ambiguous. Trimming removed 0 bases from V and 8 bases from J, with 14 bases in between. This CDR3 is 14 amino acids long. CDR1 is SGDLS and CDR2 is YYNGEE in the germline V gene. CDR3 nucleotides: TGTGCCAGCAGCGTAGATCTCGGGGTAGGAGAAGCTTTCTTT. Protein sequence: CASSVDLGVGEAFF.

The rearrangement uses TRBV6-5 and TRBJ2-1; 7 bases match TRBD2. Germline lookup yields CDR1 MNHEY and CDR2 SVGAGI. This CDR3 is built from 13 residues. After removal of 6 bases from V and 7 bases from J, the junction contained 6 bases not matched to a gene. CDR3 residues: CASRNQGGNEQFF. For the CDR3, the DNA is TGTGCCAGCAGGAATCAGGGAGGGAATGAGCAGTTCTTC.

The chain uses TRBV15 and TRBJ2-5; 8 bases agree with TRBD1. The CDR3 spans 16 residues. CDR1 and CDR2 from the germline V gene are LNHNV and YYDKDF (reference sequence). V was clipped by 1 base and J by 3 bases; unmatched bases: 7. Here the CDR3 DNA reads TGTGCCACCAGCAGAGGGGGGACAGGTCGGAAAGAGACCCAGTACTTC. Translation gives CATSRGGTGRKETQYF. Full variable domain (remainder filled in from reference TRBV15 and TRBJ2-5): DAMVIQNPRYQVTQFGKPVTLSCSQTLNHNVMYWYQQKSSQAPKLLFHYYDKDFNNEADTPDNFQSRRPNTSFCFLDIRSPGLGDTAMYLCATSRGGTGRKETQYFGPGTRLLVL.

The chain uses TRBV6-2 or TRBV6-3 and TRBJ1-5; the match to TRBD1 covers 8 bases. Germline assignment: CDR1 MNHEY and CDR2 SVGEGT. The trim removed 4 bases at V and 6 bases at J, leaving 8 bases unmatched. The CDR3 is 15 amino acids. CDR3: CASSWEAGGVQPQHF. CDR3 bases: TGTGCCAGCAGTTGGGAAGCAGGGGGCGTTCAGCCCCAGCATTTT.

The chain combines TRBV19 with TRBJ1-2, with D perhaps matching TRBD1 (5 bases). The CDR3 contains 16 residues. Germline lookup yields CDR1 LNHDA and CDR2 SQIVND (reference sequence). The V and J ends lost 6 bases and 6 bases respectively, with 23 bases between them. This CDR3 reads CASRINPPQGRDGYTF. The CDR3 region has the DNA TGTGCCAGTAGAATAAACCCTCCGCAGGGTAGGGATGGCTACACCTTC.

The rearrangement uses TRBV9 and TRBJ2-3, with a possible D match to TRBD2 (6 bases). Trimming removed 4 bases at V and 0 bases at J, with 15 bases between. The CDR3 consists of 16 residues. CDR1 and CDR2 from the germline V gene are SGDLS and YYNGEE. CDR3 nucleotides: TGTGCCAGCAGCCGTGGTAGCGGAGCTAGCACAGATACGCAGTATTTT. It codes for CASSRGSGASTDTQYF.

This clone was counted a few times. The gene calls are TRBV10-1 and TRBJ2-3; a weak D match, TRBD2 (6 bases). In germline, CDR1 is WNHNN, CDR2 SYGVQD (reference sequence). The CDR3 loop spans 12 amino acids. Deletions cut 9 bases from V and 8 bases from J, with 15 bases between. The CDR3 loop reads CASTRSEGTQYF. The CDR3 region has the DNA TGCGCCAGTACCCGGTCGGAGGGTACGCAGTATTTT.

The chain is built from TRBV11-3 and TRBJ2-1; D possibly corresponds to TRBD2 (5 bases). V was cut by 5 bases and J by 8 bases, with 7 bases left in between. The CDR3 extends over 11 amino acids. The germline V gene encodes CDR1 SGHNT and CDR2 YENEEA. Here the CDR3 DNA reads TGTGCCAGCAGCCCCGGGGATGAGCAGTTCTTC. This translates into CASSPGDEQFF.

This clone was seen a single time. The CDR3 nucleotides read TGTGCCAGCAGCTTAGCCGGGACAGGCAAGGAAAAACTGTTTTTT. Protein product: CASSLAGTGKEKLFF. The chain has TRBV7-9 and TRBJ1-4; TRBD1 agrees at 8 bases. Germline loops: CDR1 SEHNR, CDR2 FQNEAQ (reference sequence). The CDR3 covers 15 residues. The V gene end was trimmed by 0 bases and the J gene end by 8 bases; junction bases not matched to a gene: 5.

The count of this clone is one. CDR3 protein: CASSSRMGAGGYTF. The CDR3 DNA is TGTGCCAGCAGCTCTCGGATGGGGGCAGGGGGCTACACCTTC. The gene calls are TRBV3-1 (or the pseudogene TRBV3-2) and TRBJ1-2, with D possibly being TRBD1 (6 bases). The CDR3 consists of 14 residues. Germline-derived CDR1 and CDR2 are LGHDT and YNNKEL (reference sequence). Trimming removed 5 bases from V and 8 bases from J, with 18 bases in between.

J is TRBJ1-2 and V is TRBV27, with 9 bases that match TRBD1. In germline, CDR1 is MNHEY, CDR2 SMNVEV (reference sequence). CDR3 size: 12 residues. V was pared by 7 bases and J by 7 bases, with 4 bases of the junction left unmatched. The CDR3, as DNA: TGTGCCAGCAAGGGACAGGGCCTTGGCTACACCTTC. Translating gives CASKGQGLGYTF.

The chain recombines TRBV4-1 with TRBJ2-7; TRBD2 matches at 12 bases. Per germline, CDR1 MGHRA and CDR2 YSYEKL. This CDR3 is 20 amino acids long. V shed 3 bases, J shed 1 base, and the junction held 16 bases outside the gene matches. This CDR3 reads CASSHTPRTSGNVKSYEQYF. CDR3 sequence (DNA): TGCGCCAGCAGCCATACCCCCCGGACTAGCGGGAATGTCAAGTCCTACGAGCAGTACTTC.

This chain connects TRBV5-1 to TRBJ2-5; 7 bases are shared with TRBD1. The CDR3 has 14 amino acids. The V gene's germline CDR1 is SGHRS and CDR2 YFSETQ. V gave up 3 bases and J gave up 2 bases; unmatched junction bases: 4. The CDR3 nucleotides are TGCGCCAGCAGCTCGACAGGGCGGCAAGAGACCCAGTACTTC. It encodes CASSSTGRQETQYF.

The rearrangement joins TRBV25-1 to TRBJ1-4; 10 bases fit TRBD1. This CDR3 spans 15 amino acids. J was trimmed by 8 bases and V by 4 bases; bases with no gene match: 7. The germline V gene encodes CDR1 MGHDK and CDR2 SYGVNS. The DNA for the CDR3 is TGTGCCAGCAGTGGTCGGGACAGGGGTCGGGAAAAACTGTTTTTT. It yields the protein CASSGRDRGREKLFF.

The rearrangement uses TRBV7-9 and TRBJ1-3; TRBD1 aligns across 8 bases. Germline loops: CDR1 SEHNR, CDR2 FQNEAQ (reference sequence). Losses at the gene ends were 3 bases for V and 0 bases for J; bases not matched to a gene: 7. The CDR3 is 17 residues long. DNA for the CDR3: TGTGCCAGCAGCTTTGGACAGGGTCGAAGCTCTGGAAACACCATATATTTT. Translating gives CASSFGQGRSSGNTIYF.

CDR3 nucleotides: TGCGCCAGCAGCACCGGGACAGCTAACACCGGGGAGCTGTTTTTT. This codes for CASSTGTANTGELFF. The chain employs TRBV5-1 and TRBJ2-2; 7 bases are shared with TRBD1. Unmatched junction bases numbered 5, after V lost 4 bases and J lost 2 bases. The CDR3 length is 15 residues. Germline assignment: CDR1 SGHRS and CDR2 YFSETQ.

The chain couples TRBV27 to TRBJ2-5, with TRBD2 matching over 12 bases. Germline CDR1 MNHEY, CDR2 SMNVEV (reference sequence). The V segment lost 2 bases and the J segment 7 bases; nucleotides outside the gene matches: 2. There are 14 residues in the CDR3. CDR3 protein: CASSLQLAGGTQYF. DNA of the CDR3: TGTGCCAGCAGTTTACAACTAGCGGGAGGGACCCAGTACTTC.

The CDR3 loop is CAWSEGLLNTEAFF. CDR3 DNA: TGTGCCTGGAGTGAGGGACTCTTGAACACTGAAGCTTTCTTT. The chain links TRBV30 to TRBJ1-1; weak D call: TRBD1 (5 bases). The ends were cut back, 1 base at V and 0 bases at J, with 9 bases in the middle. The CDR3 is 14 residues long. The germline V gene encodes CDR1 GTSNPN and CDR2 SVGIG (reference sequence).

This chain uses TRBV14 with TRBJ1-6; 7 bases match TRBD1. CDR1 is SGHDN and CDR2 is FVKESK in the germline V gene. With 3 bases clipped from V and 8 bases from J, the junction kept 7 bases outside the gene matches. This CDR3 comprises 15 residues. The CDR3 loop is CASSQTTGTDSPLHF. DNA for the CDR3: TGTGCCAGCAGCCAGACGACAGGGACGGATTCACCCCTCCACTTT.

This clone was detected a few times. The V call is TRBV7-9, the J call TRBJ2-7, with 8 nucleotides matching TRBD1. The V gene's germline CDR1 is SEHNR and CDR2 FQNEAQ (reference sequence). After removal of 5 bases from V and 2 bases from J, the junction contained 11 bases not matched to a gene. The length of the CDR3 is 16 residues. The DNA for the CDR3 is TGTGCCAGCAGCGAATTAGGACAGGGCCAACCCTACGAGCAGTACTTC. It specifies CASSELGQGQPYEQYF.

V is TRBV27 and J is TRBJ1-4, with 9 bases matching TRBD1. V trimming: 1 base; J trimming: 6 bases; junction bases outside the gene matches: 3. The CDR3 is 15 residues long. CDR1 is MNHEY and CDR2 is SMNVEV in the germline V gene (reference sequence). This CDR3 is CASSLYTGGDEKLFF. CDR3 DNA sequence: TGTGCCAGCAGTTTATATACAGGGGGCGATGAAAAACTGTTTTTT.

This chain uses TRBV29-1 with TRBJ1-2; the D gene is possibly TRBD1 (6 bases). The germline V gene has CDR1 SQVTM and CDR2 ANQGSEA. The CDR3 runs 14 residues. Trimming stripped 1 base from V and 8 bases from J, with 17 bases between. The CDR3 DNA sequence: TGCAGCGTTGAAGTTAGCAGGGGTATGAGCGGCTACACCTTC. This sequence encodes CSVEVSRGMSGYTF.

V and J are TRBV10-3 and TRBJ2-1, with 10 bases identical to TRBD2. CDR1 ENHRY and CDR2 SYGVKD come from the germline V gene. With 6 bases clipped from V and 5 bases from J, the junction kept 7 bases outside the gene matches. The CDR3 has 15 residues. CDR3 sequence reads: CAIRHPSGGHNEQFF. In DNA form, the CDR3 reads TGTGCCATCAGACACCCTAGCGGGGGCCACAATGAGCAGTTCTTC.

The rearrangement joins TRBV6-6 to TRBJ2-3; tentatively, D is TRBD1 (6 bases). Germline V gives CDR1 MNHNY, CDR2 SVGAGI (reference sequence). CDR3 length: 15 amino acids. The V and J ends lost 10 bases and 1 base respectively, with 18 bases between them. CDR3 sequence reads: CAIGGVGAGTDTQYF. Here the CDR3 DNA reads TGTGCCATAGGGGGTGTGGGGGCTGGCACAGATACGCAGTATTTT.

CDR3 in amino acids: CASSEARNTEAFF. Here the CDR3 DNA reads TGTGCCAGCAGTGAAGCGCGGAACACTGAAGCTTTCTTT. V and J are TRBV6-1 and TRBJ1-1, with D unclear. Germline CDR1 is MNHNS and CDR2 is SASEGT. V was clipped by 0 bases and J by 1 base, with 3 bases between them. The CDR3 extends over 13 amino acids.

This clone was picked up a small number of times. The V call is TRBV6-2 or TRBV6-3, the J call TRBJ2-6; no firm D call. The CDR3 contains 15 residues. Trimming pared 2 bases from V and 0 bases from J, leaving 5 bases between. The V gene's germline CDR1 is MNHEY and CDR2 SVGEGT. DNA of the CDR3: TGTGCCAGCAGTTACGACACCTCTGGGGCCAACGTCCTGACTTTC. Protein: CASSYDTSGANVLTF.

The chain couples TRBV5-6 to TRBJ1-1; TRBD1 agrees at 10 bases. The germline V gene encodes CDR1 SGHDT and CDR2 YYEEEE. The CDR3 has 14 residues. With V trimmed by 3 bases and J by 2 bases, 1 base remained unmatched. In DNA form, the CDR3 reads TGTGCCAGCAGCTGGACAGGGGGTAACACTGAAGCTTTCTTT. Encoded protein: CASSWTGGNTEAFF. Together with reference TRBV5-6 and TRBJ1-1, the CDR3 gives the full variable domain: DAGVTQSPTHLIKTRGQQVTLRCSPKSGHDTVSWYQQALGQGPQFIFQYYEEEERQRGNFPDRFSGHQFPNYSSELNVNALLLGDSALYLCASSWTGGNTEAFFGQGTRLTVV.

This chain links TRBV7-9 with TRBJ1-2; 8 nucleotides line up with TRBD1. The CDR3 is made up of 14 amino acids. The germline CDR1 and CDR2 sequences are SEHNR and FQNEAQ (reference sequence). The V gene end was trimmed by 5 bases and the J gene end by 2 bases; junction bases not matched to a gene: 4. The CDR3 here is CASSIRTGNYGYTF. The DNA for the CDR3 is TGTGCCAGCAGCATAAGGACAGGGAACTATGGCTACACCTTC.

The genes are TRBV4-3 and TRBJ1-1, with 9 bases matching TRBD1. The CDR3 runs 16 residues. The V gene end was trimmed by 2 bases and the J gene end by 5 bases; junction bases not matched to a gene: 9. Germline V CDR1 and CDR2: LGHNA, YSLEER. CDR3 region: CASSQRTGVRSTEAFF. CDR3 nucleotides: TGCGCCAGCAGCCAACGGACAGGGGTAAGGAGTACTGAAGCTTTCTTT.

This chain uses TRBV19 with TRBJ2-1; 9 bases align to TRBD1. Germline-derived CDR1 and CDR2 are LNHDA and SQIVND (reference sequence). V lost 1 base, J lost 6 bases, and 13 bases stayed unmatched. The CDR3 contains 18 residues. The CDR3 DNA follows: TGTGCCAGTAGTATAGCTAGAGCCGGGACAGGGAGGGTCAATGAGCAGTTCTTC. Amino acids: CASSIARAGTGRVNEQFF.

The gene calls are TRBV6-5 and TRBJ1-2, with TRBD1 as a possible D gene (5 bases). Germline values: CDR1 MNHEY, CDR2 SVGAGI. The CDR3 has 11 amino acids. V was cut by 2 bases and J by 8 bases, with 6 bases left in between. CDR3 sequence reads: CASSYRGGYTF. DNA of the CDR3: TGTGCCAGCAGTTACCGGGGGGGCTACACCTTC.

V gene TRBV30 combines with J gene TRBJ1-3; TRBD1 matches 10 bases. The germline CDR1 and CDR2 sequences are GTSNPN and SVGIG (reference sequence). CDR3 length equals 16 residues. The CDR3 DNA reads TGTGCATGGGACAGGGGACCCCTTCACTCTGGAAACACCATATATTTT. Its protein is CAWDRGPLHSGNTIYF.